The rows below give T cell receptor beta chains drawn from one sample of a study of patients and donors after allogeneic stem cell transplantation. TCRdb re-analysed the RT-PCR reads in MiXCR, keeping a single row per CDR3 protein. The sample yields hundreds of thousands of distinct CDR3 sequences, about 38% seen once. Sequencing was carried out using blood, either unsorted or a sorted T cell fraction (not recorded which). The source of these receptors is a human donor who was either an allogeneic HSCT recipient or a stem cell or donor lymphocyte infusion donor (not recorded which). It is not recorded whose cells these are; they may come from a transplant donor. The CDR3 runs from the conserved cysteine through the conserved F or W. The D gene is left open where the match is weak. Rows may omit the clone size; those that give it use once, few, many or a size class.

d_call	clone_size	v_call	j_call	cdr3_aa	cdr3_nt
TRBD1	.	TRBV5-5	TRBJ2-1	CASSHRQGAYNEQFF	TGTGCCAGCAGCCATCGACAGGGGGCGTACAATGAGCAGTTCTTC
.	few	TRBV7-2	TRBJ1-2	CASSLRTGANYGYTF	TGTGCCAGCAGCTTAAGGACGGGAGCTAACTATGGCTACACCTTC
.	.	TRBV5-1	TRBJ1-5	CASSREGRSNQPQHF	TGCGCCAGCAGCCGGGAGGGGAGAAGCAATCAGCCCCAGCATTTT
.	few	TRBV3-1	TRBJ2-3	CASSQGARFSSTDTQYF	TGTGCCAGCAGCCAAGGAGCCCGATTCTCTAGCACAGATACGCAGTATTTT
TRBD2	.	TRBV25-1	TRBJ2-1	CASSPLAGTLGEQFF	TGTGCCAGCAGTCCATTAGCGGGGACCCTCGGTGAGCAGTTCTTC
TRBD2	few	TRBV24-1	TRBJ2-1	CATRAGGFNEQFF	TGTGCCACCAGGGCGGGGGGATTCAATGAGCAGTTCTTC
TRBD1	.	TRBV14	TRBJ1-6	CASSQLPGQGVTLHF	TGTGCCAGCAGCCAACTGCCGGGACAGGGGGTCACCCTCCACTTT
TRBD2	.	TRBV7-9	TRBJ2-3	CASSPLAGGTDTQYF	TGTGCCAGCAGCCCTCTAGCGGGGGGCACAGATACGCAGTATTTT
.	few	TRBV28	TRBJ1-3	CASKDNISGNTIYF	TGTGCCAGCAAGGACAACATCTCTGGAAACACCATATATTTT
.	.	TRBV9	TRBJ1-1	CASSEDGLNTEAFF	TGTGCCAGCTCGGAGGACGGGCTGAACACTGAAGCTTTCTTT
TRBD1	.	TRBV29-1	TRBJ2-7	CSVMGTALSYEQYF	TGCAGCGTGATGGGGACAGCGTTGTCCTACGAGCAGTACTTC
TRBD1	.	TRBV7-3	TRBJ2-2	CASSPDRDTGELFF	TGTGCCAGCAGCCCGGACAGGGACACCGGGGAGCTGTTTTTT
.	.	TRBV2	TRBJ1-5	CASTGIYSNQPQHF	TGTGCCAGCACGGGAATTTATAGCAATCAGCCCCAGCATTTT
.	.	TRBV18	TRBJ2-7	CASSPQDSHSYEQYF	TGTGCCAGCTCACCCCAGGACAGTCACTCCTACGAGCAGTACTTC
.	few	TRBV28	TRBJ1-5	CASSSGGDGQPQHF	TGTGCCAGCAGTTCTGGAGGGGATGGTCAGCCCCAGCATTTT
TRBD1	few	TRBV7-9	TRBJ1-1	CASSKTGGGTEAFF	TGTGCCAGCAGCAAAACAGGGGGAGGGACTGAAGCTTTCTTT
.	.	TRBV10-3	TRBJ1-1	CAISEGGQAEAFF	TGTGCCATCAGTGAAGGAGGGCAGGCTGAAGCTTTCTTT
.	few	TRBV30	TRBJ2-7	CAWTRDGFTSYEQYF	TGTGCCTGGACCCGGGACGGATTTACCTCCTACGAGCAGTACTTC
TRBD2	.	TRBV10-3	TRBJ2-1	CAISEKGTSGGYNEQFF	TGTGCCATCAGTGAAAAGGGGACTAGCGGGGGATACAATGAGCAGTTCTTC
TRBD1	.	TRBV20-1	TRBJ2-7	CSARGRQGVDEQYF	TGCAGTGCTAGAGGGAGACAGGGCGTGGACGAGCAGTACTTC
.	.	TRBV6-6	TRBJ1-5	CASSYFENQPQHF	TGTGCCAGCAGTTACTTTGAGAATCAGCCCCAGCATTTT
TRBD1	.	TRBV27	TRBJ2-5	CASRLTGRETQYF	TGTGCCAGCAGACTGACAGGGAGAGAGACCCAGTACTTC
TRBD1	.	TRBV20-1	TRBJ1-4	CSAVGTVREKLFF	TGCAGTGCCGTCGGGACAGTTAGGGAAAAACTGTTTTTT
.	few	TRBV29-1	TRBJ1-1	CSVAGGRPMDTEAFF	TGCAGCGTTGCGGGCGGACGGCCGATGGACACTGAAGCTTTCTTT
.	few	TRBV18	TRBJ1-5	CASSSEYSNQPQHF	TGTGCCAGCTCATCGGAATATAGCAATCAGCCCCAGCATTTT